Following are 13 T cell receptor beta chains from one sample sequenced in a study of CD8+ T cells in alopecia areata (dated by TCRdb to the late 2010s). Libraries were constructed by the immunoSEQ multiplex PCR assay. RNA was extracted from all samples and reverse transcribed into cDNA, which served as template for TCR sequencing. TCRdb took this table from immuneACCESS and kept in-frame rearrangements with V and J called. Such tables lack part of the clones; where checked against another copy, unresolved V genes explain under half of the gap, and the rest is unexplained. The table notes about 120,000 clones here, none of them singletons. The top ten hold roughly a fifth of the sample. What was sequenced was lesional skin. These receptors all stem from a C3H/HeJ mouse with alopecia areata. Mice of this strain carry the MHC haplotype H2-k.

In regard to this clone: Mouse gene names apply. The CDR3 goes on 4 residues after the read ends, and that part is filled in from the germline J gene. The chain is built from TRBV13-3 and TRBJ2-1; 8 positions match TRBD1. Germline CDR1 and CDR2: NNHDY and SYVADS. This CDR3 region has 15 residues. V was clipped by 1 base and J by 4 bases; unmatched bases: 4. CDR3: CASSDWGQDYAEQFF. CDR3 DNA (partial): TGTGCCAGCAGTGATTGGGGACAGGATTATGCT.

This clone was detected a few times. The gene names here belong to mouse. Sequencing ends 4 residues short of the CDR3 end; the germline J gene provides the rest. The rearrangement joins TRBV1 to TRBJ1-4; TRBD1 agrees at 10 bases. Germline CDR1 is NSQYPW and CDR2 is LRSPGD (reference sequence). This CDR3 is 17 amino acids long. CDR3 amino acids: CTCSADLGTGESERLFF. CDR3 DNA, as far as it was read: TGCACCTGCAGTGCAGATCTCGGGACAGGGGAGAGCGAA. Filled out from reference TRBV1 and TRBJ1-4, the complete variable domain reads VTLLEQNPRWRLVPRGQAVNLRCILKNSQYPWMSWYQQDLQKQLQWLFTLRSPGDKEVKSLPGADYLATRVTDTELRLQVANMSQGRTLYCTCSADLGTGESERLFFGHGTKLSVL.

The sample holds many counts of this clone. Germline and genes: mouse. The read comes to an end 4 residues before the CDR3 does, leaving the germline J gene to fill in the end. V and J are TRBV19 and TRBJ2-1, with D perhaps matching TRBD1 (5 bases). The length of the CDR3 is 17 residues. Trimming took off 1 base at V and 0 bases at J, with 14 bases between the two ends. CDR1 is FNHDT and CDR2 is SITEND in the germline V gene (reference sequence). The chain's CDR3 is CASSIRSGSLNYAEQFF. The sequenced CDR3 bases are TGTGCCAGCAGTATAAGGTCAGGGAGCCTTAACTATGCT.

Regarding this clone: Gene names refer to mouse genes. Partial CDR3 DNA: TGTGCCAGCAGTCTGGGACAGGGGCCCGGG. Protein sequence: CASSLGQGPG. The whole CDR3 reads CASSLGQGPGQLYF. The chain joins TRBV13-3 to TRBJ2-2, with TRBD1 matching over 10 bases. Coverage ceases 4 residues before the CDR3 finishes, and the germline J gene fills in the end. Germline V gives CDR1 NNHDY, CDR2 SYVADS. J was trimmed by 6 bases and V by 4 bases; bases with no gene match: 3. The CDR3 consists of 14 residues.

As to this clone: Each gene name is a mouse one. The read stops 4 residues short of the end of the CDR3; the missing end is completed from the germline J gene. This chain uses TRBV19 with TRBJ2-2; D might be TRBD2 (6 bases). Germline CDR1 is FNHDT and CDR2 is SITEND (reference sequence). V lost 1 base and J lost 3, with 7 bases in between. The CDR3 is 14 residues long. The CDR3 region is CASSINWDTGQLYF. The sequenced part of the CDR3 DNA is TGTGCCAGCAGTATAAACTGGGACACCGGG.

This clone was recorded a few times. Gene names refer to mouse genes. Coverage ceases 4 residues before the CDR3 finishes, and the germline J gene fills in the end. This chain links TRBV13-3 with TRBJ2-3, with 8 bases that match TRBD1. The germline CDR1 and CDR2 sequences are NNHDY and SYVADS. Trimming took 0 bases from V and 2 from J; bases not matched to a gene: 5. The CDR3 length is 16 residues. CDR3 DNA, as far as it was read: TGTGCCAGCAGTGATGTCAGGGGGCGAGCTGCAGAA. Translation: CASSDVRGRAAE. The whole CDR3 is CASSDVRGRAAETLYF.

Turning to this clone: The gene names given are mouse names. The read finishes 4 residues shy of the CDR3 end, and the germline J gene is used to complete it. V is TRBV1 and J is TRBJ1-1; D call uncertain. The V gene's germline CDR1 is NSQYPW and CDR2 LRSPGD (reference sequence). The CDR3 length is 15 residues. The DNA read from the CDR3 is TGCACCTGCAGTGCAGATTTGGACTGGGAGGGA. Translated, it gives CTCSADLDWEG. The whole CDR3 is CTCSADLDWEGEVFF.

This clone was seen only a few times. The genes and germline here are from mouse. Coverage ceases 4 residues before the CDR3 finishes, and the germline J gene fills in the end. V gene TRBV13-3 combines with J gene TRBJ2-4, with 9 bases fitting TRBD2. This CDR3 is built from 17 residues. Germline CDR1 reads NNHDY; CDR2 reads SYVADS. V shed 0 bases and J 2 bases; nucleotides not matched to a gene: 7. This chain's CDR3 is CASSDVLGGRDQNTLYF. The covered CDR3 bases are TGTGCCAGCAGTGATGTGTTGGGGGGGCGCGATCAAAAC.

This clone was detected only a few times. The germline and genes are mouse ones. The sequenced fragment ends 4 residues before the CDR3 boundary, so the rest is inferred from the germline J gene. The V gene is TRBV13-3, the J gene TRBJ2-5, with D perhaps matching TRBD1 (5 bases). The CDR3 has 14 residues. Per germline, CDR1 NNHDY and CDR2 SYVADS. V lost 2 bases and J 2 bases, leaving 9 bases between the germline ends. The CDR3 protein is CASSEMDIQDTQYF. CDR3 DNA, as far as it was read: TGTGCCAGCAGTGAGATGGACATCCAAGAC.

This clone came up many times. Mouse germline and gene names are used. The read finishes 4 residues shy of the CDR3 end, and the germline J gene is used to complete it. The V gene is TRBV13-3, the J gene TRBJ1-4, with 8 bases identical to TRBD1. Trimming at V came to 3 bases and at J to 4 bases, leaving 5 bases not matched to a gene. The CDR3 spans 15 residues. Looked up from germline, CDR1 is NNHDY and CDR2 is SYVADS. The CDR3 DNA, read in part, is TGTGCCAGCAGTGCGGACAGGGAAGGCAACGAA. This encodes CASSADREGNE. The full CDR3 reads CASSADREGNERLFF.

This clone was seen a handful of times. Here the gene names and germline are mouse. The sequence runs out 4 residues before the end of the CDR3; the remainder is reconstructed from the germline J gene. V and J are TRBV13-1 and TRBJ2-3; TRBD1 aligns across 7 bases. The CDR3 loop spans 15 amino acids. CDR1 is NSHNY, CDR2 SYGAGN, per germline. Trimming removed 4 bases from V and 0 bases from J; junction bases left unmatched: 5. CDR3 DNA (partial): TGTGCCAGCAGTCGGGACAGCCTTAGTGCAGAA. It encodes CASSRDSLSAE. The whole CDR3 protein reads CASSRDSLSAETLYF.

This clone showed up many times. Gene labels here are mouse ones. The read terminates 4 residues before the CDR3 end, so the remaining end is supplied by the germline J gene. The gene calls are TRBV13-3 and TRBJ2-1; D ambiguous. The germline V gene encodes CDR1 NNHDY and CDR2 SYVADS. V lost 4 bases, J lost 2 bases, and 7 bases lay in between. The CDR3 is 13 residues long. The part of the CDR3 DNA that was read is TGTGCCAGCAGTTACACAGACTATGCT. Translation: CASSYTDYA. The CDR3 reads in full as CASSYTDYAEQFF.

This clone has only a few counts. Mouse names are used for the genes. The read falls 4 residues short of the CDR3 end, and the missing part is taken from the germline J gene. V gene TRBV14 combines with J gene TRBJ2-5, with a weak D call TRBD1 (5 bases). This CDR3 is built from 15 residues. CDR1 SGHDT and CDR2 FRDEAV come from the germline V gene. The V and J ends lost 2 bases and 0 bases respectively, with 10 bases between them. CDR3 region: CASSLTDFNQDTQYF. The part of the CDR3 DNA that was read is TGTGCCAGCAGTTTGACAGATTTTAACCAAGAC.